Listed here are 25 T cell receptor beta chains from one sample, sequenced in a study of blood T cell repertoires in COVID-19. Sequencing was performed with immunoSEQ multiplex PCR; in TCRdb, only in-frame clones are kept and a portion is missing. The sample contains 240,000 or so clones, around 88% of which appear only once. The sequencing input was peripheral blood. All receptors derive from a man of 80 years or more with acute or convalescent COVID-19.

A note on this clone: Other DNA variants within this sample encode the same CDR3. The chain combines TRBV11-2 with TRBJ1-2; 8 nucleotides agree with TRBD1. From germline, CDR1 is SGHAT and CDR2 FQNNGV. CDR3 length: 14 amino acids. V lost 1 base, J lost 8 bases, and 6 bases stayed unmatched. CDR3 sequence: CASSLGGQGEGYTF. As DNA, the CDR3 is TGTGCCAGCAGCTTAGGAGGACAGGGCGAGGGCTACACCTTC.

CDR3 in DNA: TGCGCCAGCAGCACCGGGACTAGCGGGCAAGAGACCCAGTACTTC. It codes for CASSTGTSGQETQYF. The rearrangement joins TRBV5-1 to TRBJ2-5, with 12 bases identical to TRBD2. J lost 2 bases, V lost 4 bases, and 3 bases had no gene match. Germline V lookup: CDR1 SGHRS, CDR2 YFSETQ. The CDR3 runs 15 residues.

This rearrangement joins TRBV28 to TRBJ2-7; 8 bases fit TRBD1. Germline CDR1 reads MDHEN; CDR2 reads SYDVKM. With 9 bases clipped from V and 11 bases from J, the junction kept 9 bases outside the gene matches. This CDR3 comprises 11 residues. The CDR3 DNA reads as TGTGCCAGTGATGACAGGGGTATTAAGTACTTC. This encodes CASDDRGIKYF.

On this clone: Compared with germline, one end of the junction differs, possibly owing to a read error. The V call is TRBV18, the J call TRBJ2-1; D unresolved. This CDR3 comprises 15 residues. Germline V lookup: CDR1 KGHSH, CDR2 LQKENI. The CDR3 spells CASSPPFNRYDEQFF. The CDR3 bases are TGTGCCAGCTCACCACCTTTTAATCGCTACGATGAGCAGTTCTTC.

The chain joins TRBV12-3 or TRBV12-4 to TRBJ2-5; D is uncertain. The CDR3 has 11 residues. Trimming shortened V by 6 bases and J by 4 bases, and 6 bases separated the two germline ends. The CDR3 region is CASSTRETQYF. The CDR3 DNA reads as TGTGCCAGCAGCACCAGAGAGACCCAGTACTTC.

The rearrangement links TRBV24-1 to TRBJ2-7, with D possibly being TRBD2 (5 bases). CDR3 length: 12 amino acids. Per the germline V gene, CDR1 is KGHDR and CDR2 is SFDVKD. Trimming shortened V by 4 bases and J by 9 bases, and 12 bases separated the two germline ends. The CDR3 spells CATSDPSRGQYF. As DNA, the CDR3 is TGTGCCACCAGTGACCCCTCCCGGGGGCAGTACTTC.

The V gene is TRBV7-9, the J gene TRBJ2-3, with 8 bases identical to TRBD1. The CDR3 spans 14 residues. The germline V gene encodes CDR1 SEHNR and CDR2 FQNEAQ (reference sequence). V shed 7 bases, J shed 0 bases, and the junction held 3 bases outside the gene matches. The CDR3 here is CASTWDRSTDTQYF. The CDR3 coding sequence is TGTGCCAGCACCTGGGACAGGAGCACAGATACGCAGTATTTT.

The gene calls are TRBV18 and TRBJ2-3; maybe TRBD1 (6 bases). CDR3 size: 13 residues. CDR1 is KGHSH and CDR2 is LQKENI in the germline V gene. V lost 8 bases and J lost 3, with 12 bases in between. CDR3 amino acids: CASNYRVTDTQYF. The CDR3 bases are TGTGCCAGCAACTACAGGGTAACAGATACGCAGTATTTT.

V is TRBV5-1 and J is TRBJ2-3; a weak D match, TRBD2 (6 bases). The germline gives CDR1 SGHRS, CDR2 YFSETQ. This CDR3 spans 14 amino acids. V was clipped by 4 bases and J by 2 bases, with 11 bases between them. The CDR3 nucleotides are TGCGCCAGCAGCCTCGGGACTCTCACAGATACGCAGTATTTT. Encoded protein: CASSLGTLTDTQYF.

This clone appeared a single time. The J gene is TRBJ1-1, the V gene TRBV29-1; no reliable D call. Germline CDR1 reads SQVTM; CDR2 reads ANQGSEA. V lost 7 bases and J lost 8, with 14 bases in between. The CDR3 is made up of 11 amino acids. The CDR3 loop reads CSGRRSLEAFF. The CDR3 DNA follows: TGCAGCGGACGGAGGTCCTTAGAAGCTTTCTTT.

The genes are TRBV28 and TRBJ1-2; the D gene is possibly TRBD1 (5 bases). The CDR3 consists of 14 residues. V lost 5 bases and J 7 bases, leaving 17 bases between the germline ends. Germline V lookup: CDR1 MDHEN, CDR2 SYDVKM. The CDR3 coding sequence is TGTGCCAGCAGTCGCCAAGGGGTTTTGTCTGGCTACACCTTC. Translated: CASSRQGVLSGYTF.

The chain links TRBV7-3 to TRBJ2-1; the match to TRBD2 covers 9 bases. V shed 5 bases and J 7 bases; nucleotides not matched to a gene: 15. The CDR3 is 17 amino acids. Per germline, CDR1 SGHTA and CDR2 FQGTGA. The CDR3 coding sequence is TGTGCCAGCAGCCAAGGGCAAGGGCTAGCGGGGAGGAATGAGCAGTTCTTC. Residues: CASSQGQGLAGRNEQFF.

The chain recombines TRBV25-1 with TRBJ2-1, with D tentatively TRBD1 (6 bases). V lost 4 bases and J 10 bases, leaving 11 bases between the germline ends. CDR3 length equals 12 residues. Germline V CDR1 and CDR2: MGHDK, SYGVNS. CDR3: CASSGYRVEQFF. The CDR3 coding sequence is TGTGCCAGCAGTGGGTACAGGGTAGAGCAGTTCTTC.

The chain has TRBV4-2 and TRBJ2-1, with D uncertain. Germline V gene data show CDR1 as LGHNA and CDR2 as YNFKEQ. The ends were cut back, 0 bases at V and 0 bases at J, with 12 bases in the middle. CDR3 length: 17 residues. The CDR3 loop is CASSQEADSSSYNEQFF. DNA of the CDR3: TGTGCCAGCAGCCAAGAGGCCGACTCAAGCTCCTACAATGAGCAGTTCTTC.

The V and J genes are TRBV10-2 and TRBJ1-1; perhaps TRBD1 as D (5 bases). V lost 7 bases and J 5 bases, leaving 17 bases between the germline ends. The CDR3 contains 14 residues. Germline V lookup: CDR1 WSHSY, CDR2 SAAADI. CDR3 residues: CASTSAGGGTEAFF. In DNA form, the CDR3 reads TGCGCCAGCACCTCGGCGGGTGGGGGGACTGAAGCTTTCTTT.

Here the CDR3 DNA reads TGTGCCAGCCAACCCCTTTCCGGGACAGGGACCGAGCAGTACTTC. Protein sequence: CASQPLSGTGTEQYF. The chain combines TRBV2 with TRBJ2-7; 9 nucleotides line up with TRBD1. Germline lookup yields CDR1 SNHLY and CDR2 FYNNEI. The CDR3 consists of 15 residues. J lost 6 bases, V lost 8 bases, and 14 bases had no gene match. Supplemented by reference TRBV2 and TRBJ2-7, the full variable domain reads EPEVTQTPSHQVTQMGQEVILRCVPISNHLYFYWYRQILGQKVEFLVSFYNNEISEKSEIFDDQFSVERPDGSNFTLKIRSTKLEDSAMYFCASQPLSGTGTEQYFGPGTRLTVT.

This clone was recorded once. This chain uses TRBV19 with TRBJ1-2, with no clear D. The germline V gene has CDR1 LNHDA and CDR2 SQIVND (reference sequence). The length of the CDR3 is 14 residues. Trimming cost V 8 bases and J 8 bases, with 21 bases left between them. The CDR3 reads CASARDTLPGGYTF. The DNA of the CDR3 is TGTGCCAGTGCCCGGGATACGCTCCCGGGGGGCTACACCTTC.

The chain carries TRBV19 and TRBJ2-1; D is perhaps TRBD2 (7 bases). This CDR3 is 15 amino acids long. Germline lookup yields CDR1 LNHDA and CDR2 SQIVND (reference sequence). V was shortened by 3 bases and J by 6 bases, with 15 bases between the two germline ends. The CDR3 sequence is CASSMRRRGLNEQFF. The CDR3 nucleotides are TGTGCCAGTAGTATGAGGAGGCGGGGGCTCAATGAGCAGTTCTTC. Combining the CDR3 with reference TRBV19 and TRBJ2-1 gives the whole variable domain DGGITQSPKYLFRKEGQNVTLSCEQNLNHDAMYWYRQDPGQGLRLIYYSQIVNDFQKGDIAEGYSVSREKKESFPLTVTSAQKNPTAFYLCASSMRRRGLNEQFFGPGTRLTVL.

The chain is built from TRBV5-1 and TRBJ2-3, with D tentatively TRBD2 (6 bases). The CDR3 spans 19 residues. The germline V gene has CDR1 SGHRS and CDR2 YFSETQ. Deletions cut 0 bases from V and 3 bases from J, with 23 bases between. This CDR3 is CASSLEGLRGLEGTDTQYF. The DNA of the CDR3 is TGCGCCAGCAGCTTGGAAGGACTCCGGGGACTGGAGGGTACAGATACGCAGTATTTT.

The rearrangement uses TRBV28 and TRBJ1-5; 8 bases are shared with TRBD1. With 4 bases clipped from V and 7 bases from J, the junction kept 9 bases outside the gene matches. This CDR3 has 15 amino acids. Germline V CDR1 and CDR2: MDHEN, SYDVKM. The CDR3 DNA is TGTGCCAGCAGTTCGTCGGACAGGGACGTCCAGCCCCAGCATTTT. Encoded protein: CASSSSDRDVQPQHF.

The chain combines TRBV6-2 or TRBV6-3 with TRBJ1-5; D gene unclear. V was shortened by 6 bases and J by 6 bases, with 18 bases between the two germline ends. Germline V gives CDR1 MNHEY, CDR2 SVGEGT. The CDR3 is 15 amino acids. The CDR3, as DNA: TGTGCCAGCAGCTCCGAGTCGCCCCGGGGTCAGCCCCAGCATTTT. Its translation is CASSSESPRGQPQHF.

Only one count was recorded for this clone. J is TRBJ2-1 and V is TRBV10-1; 10 bases align to TRBD2. CDR1 WNHNN and CDR2 SYGVQD come from the germline V gene (reference sequence). Unmatched junction bases numbered 5, after V lost 8 bases and J lost 7 bases. The CDR3 has 13 residues. CDR3 loop: CASGLAGVNEQFF. The CDR3 DNA is TGCGCCAGCGGCCTAGCGGGGGTGAATGAGCAGTTCTTC.

The rearrangement joins TRBV3-1 (or the pseudogene TRBV3-2) to TRBJ1-6; TRBD1 aligns across 7 bases. J lost 0 bases, V lost 3 bases, and 8 bases had no gene match. Per germline, CDR1 LGHDT and CDR2 YNNKEL (reference sequence). There are 18 residues in the CDR3. CDR3 sequence (DNA): TGTGCCAGCAGCCATCTCACAGGGGCGGGCTCCTATAATTCACCCCTCCACTTT. This encodes CASSHLTGAGSYNSPLHF.

The chain joins TRBV29-1 to TRBJ1-5; D not certain. V lost 7 bases and J lost 0, with 10 bases in between. Germline CDR1 is SQVTM and CDR2 is ANQGSEA. The length of the CDR3 is 13 residues. CDR3 coding DNA: TGCAGCGCCGCAGGAAATAGCAATCAGCCCCAGCATTTT. Protein sequence: CSAAGNSNQPQHF.

The count of this clone is one. J is TRBJ2-5 and V is TRBV10-3; D may be TRBD2 (5 bases). The germline V gene encodes CDR1 ENHRY and CDR2 SYGVKD. This CDR3 contains 14 residues. Trimming cost V 6 bases and J 4 bases, with 15 bases left between them. In DNA, the CDR3 is TGTGCCATCAGCCGGGCCGAAGGGAGAGAGACCCAGTACTTC. Translated: CAISRAEGRETQYF.